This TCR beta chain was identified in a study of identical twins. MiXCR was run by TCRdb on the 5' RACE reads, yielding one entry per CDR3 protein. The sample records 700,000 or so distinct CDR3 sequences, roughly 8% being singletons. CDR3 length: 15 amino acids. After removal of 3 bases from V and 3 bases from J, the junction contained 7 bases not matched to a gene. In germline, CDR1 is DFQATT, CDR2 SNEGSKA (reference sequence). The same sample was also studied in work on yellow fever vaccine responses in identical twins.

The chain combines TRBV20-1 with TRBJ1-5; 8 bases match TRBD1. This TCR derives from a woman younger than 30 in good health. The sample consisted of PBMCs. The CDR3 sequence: CSASMTGAPNQPQHF. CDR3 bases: TGCAGTGCTAGTATGACAGGGGCCCCCAATCAGCCCCAGCATTTT.